The following is a TCR beta chain sequence with its context. These data are taken from a study of blood T cell repertoires in COVID-19. Study information: Sample material is recorded as cDNA or gDNA derived from T cells, B-cell-depleted T cells, or PBMCs.

Trimming cost V 6 bases and J 6 bases; bases outside gene matches: 8. The CDR3 contains 14 residues. Germline V gene lookup returns CDR1 SGHRS and CDR2 YFSETQ. Study members were between roughly 18 and 100 years old and lived in fewer than 30 US regions. Study processing details: By means of reference gene primer amplification, nucleated cell counts were estimated. Some clones are missing from TCRdb's copy, which holds only in-frame ones; the method was immunoSEQ multiplex PCR. That table gives V, J and clone size, and the DNA gave D and trimming. This table holds roughly 340,000 clones, approximately 87% found once.

V usage is TRBV5-1 and J usage is TRBJ2-2, with 7 bases identical to TRBD1. This receptor was identified in a man between 40 and 49 years old in a cohort exposed to, infected with or recovered from COVID-19 (not recorded which). The source material was PBMCs or T cells enriched from blood (not recorded which). DNA of the CDR3: TGCGCCAGCAACGACAGGGTCGGCCCCGGGGAGCTGTTTTTT. This codes for CASNDRVGPGELFF.